The 13 T cell receptor beta chains in this list originate from one sample, sequenced in a study of CD8 T cells in ankylosing spondylitis. MiXCR was run by TCRdb on the 5' RACE reads, yielding one entry per CDR3 protein. The sample holds nearly 350,000 distinct CDR3 sequences, about 14% seen once. The sequenced sample was blood, either unsorted or a sorted T cell fraction (not recorded which). These receptors were collected from a male donor with ankylosing spondylitis or in good health (not recorded which).

This clonotype was seen a few times. The chain combines TRBV12-3 or TRBV12-4 with TRBJ1-2; no firm D call. This CDR3 contains 13 residues. V dropped 5 bases and J dropped 9 bases, with 16 bases sitting between them. The DNA for the CDR3 is TGTGCCAGCAGTCGGCTAGTTTTGGAGCGCTACACCTTC. Its translation: CASSRLVLERYTF.

This rearrangement joins TRBV5-1 to TRBJ2-5; D possibly corresponds to TRBD2 (6 bases). Per the germline V gene, CDR1 is SGHRS and CDR2 is YFSETQ. This CDR3 is built from 16 residues. Trimming removed 0 bases at V and 5 bases at J, with 17 bases between. The CDR3 is CASSLDGTSLSETQYF. DNA for the CDR3: TGCGCCAGCAGCTTGGACGGGACTTCTTTATCCGAGACCCAGTACTTC.

This sequence joins TRBV12-3 or TRBV12-4 and TRBJ1-1; 9 bases are a match to TRBD1. With V trimmed by 9 bases and J by 7 bases, 6 bases remained unmatched. CDR3 length: 12 residues. This CDR3 is CARMTGGIEAFF. CDR3 DNA: TGTGCCAGGATGACAGGGGGAATTGAAGCTTTCTTT.

This clonotype was seen a handful of times. The chain couples TRBV10-3 to TRBJ2-3; possible D gene TRBD2, 5 bases. The germline V and J ends were trimmed by 4 bases and 2 bases, with 10 bases remaining between them. This CDR3 spans 14 amino acids. Looked up from germline, CDR1 is ENHRY and CDR2 is SYGVKD. This CDR3 is CAISGGIDTDTQYF. The CDR3 DNA reads TGTGCCATCAGTGGAGGGATAGACACAGATACGCAGTATTTT.

This clonotype was found many times. The chain has TRBV28 and TRBJ2-6; D not resolved. This CDR3 region has 13 residues. With 8 bases removed from V and 0 bases from J, the gap between germline ends came to 5 bases. The V gene's germline CDR1 is MDHEN and CDR2 SYDVKM. CDR3 sequence reads: CASRISGANVLTF. DNA for the CDR3: TGTGCCAGCCGGATCTCTGGGGCCAACGTCCTGACTTTC.

The chain carries TRBV5-1 and TRBJ1-4, with D unresolved. This CDR3 region has 16 residues. Germline V gene lookup returns CDR1 SGHRS and CDR2 YFSETQ. V was pared by 0 bases and J by 5 bases, with 14 bases between. This CDR3 reads CASSLESGPINEKLFF. The CDR3 nucleotides are TGCGCCAGCAGCTTGGAGTCCGGACCGATAAATGAAAAACTGTTTTTT.

The chain joins TRBV20-1 to TRBJ2-1; 8 bases fit TRBD2. Per germline, CDR1 DFQATT and CDR2 SNEGSKA (reference sequence). V gave up 4 bases and J gave up 3 bases; unmatched junction bases: 11. This CDR3 spans 16 amino acids. The CDR3 nucleotides are TGCAGTGCTACTGAACTTAGCGGGACCTTCTACAATGAGCAGTTCTTC. It yields the protein CSATELSGTFYNEQFF.

The genes are TRBV3-1 and TRBJ2-3; TRBD2 is a possible D gene (5 bases). Trimming took off 1 base at V and 2 bases at J, with 10 bases between the two ends. The CDR3 is made up of 15 amino acids. Germline CDR1 LGHDT, CDR2 YNNKEL (reference sequence). CDR3 coding DNA: TGTGCCAGCAGCCAAGGGGGTAGCGTCACAGATACGCAGTATTTT. Its protein is CASSQGGSVTDTQYF.

This rearrangement joins TRBV18 to TRBJ1-5, with D uncertain. The V end was cut by 0 bases, the J end by 3 bases, with 12 bases between. CDR1 KGHSH and CDR2 LQKENI come from the germline V gene. The CDR3 consists of 16 residues. CDR3 region: CASSPPGSQLNQPQHF. The CDR3 bases are TGTGCCAGCTCACCACCGGGGTCGCAGCTCAATCAGCCCCAGCATTTT. The full variable domain, in which reference TRBV18 and TRBJ1-5 provide the parts outside the CDR3, is NAGVMQNPRHLVRRRGQEARLRCSPMKGHSHVYWYRQLPEEGLKFMVYLQKENIIDESGMPKERFSAEFPKEGPSILRIQQVVRGDSAAYFCASSPPGSQLNQPQHFGDGTRLSIL.

The chain recombines TRBV10-3 with TRBJ2-1, with 7 bases that match TRBD2. This CDR3 contains 17 residues. V lost 4 bases to trimming and J lost 3 bases; unmatched junction nucleotides: 12. Germline V CDR1 and CDR2: ENHRY, SYGVKD. As DNA, the CDR3 is TGTGCCATCAGTGCCCGGCGTGGGACTACGGGCTACAATGAGCAGTTCTTC. Translation gives CAISARRGTTGYNEQFF.

The chain combines TRBV20-1 with TRBJ2-3, with TRBD2 matching over 10 bases. The CDR3 contains 13 residues. Germline V gives CDR1 DFQATT, CDR2 SNEGSKA (reference sequence). V lost 6 bases and J lost 5; bases outside the gene matches: 5. CDR3 amino acids: CSASGREVDTQYF. The CDR3 coding sequence is TGCAGTGCGAGCGGGAGGGAAGTAGATACGCAGTATTTT.

This clonotype was seen only a few times. The chain combines TRBV11-2 with TRBJ1-1, with D unresolved. V was pared by 4 bases and J by 8 bases, with 17 bases between. Germline V gene sequence: CDR1 SGHAT, CDR2 FQNNGV. This CDR3 region has 14 residues. The CDR3 sequence: CASSSPLLFEEAFF. In DNA, the CDR3 is TGTGCCAGCAGCTCCCCACTACTCTTCGAGGAAGCTTTCTTT.

This clonotype was seen more than once but under ten times. The V call is TRBV20-1, the J call TRBJ2-5; D is tentatively TRBD1 or TRBD2 (6 bases each). V was pared by 0 bases and J by 5 bases, with 16 bases between. The CDR3 runs 15 residues. The germline gives CDR1 DFQATT, CDR2 SNEGSKA (reference sequence). CDR3 nucleotides: TGCAGTGCTAGAGATCTACGGGGGCTGGGGGAGACCCAGTACTTC. It encodes CSARDLRGLGETQYF.